The present T cell receptor (beta chain) was sequenced within a study of shared clonotypes between healthy human individuals. The CDR3 sequence is 11 residues long. Trimming left V 5 bases short and J 8 bases short, with 11 bases between. CDR1 is GTSNPN and CDR2 is SVGIG in the germline V gene (reference sequence). Each donor was a Caucasian adult residing in Nashville, Tennessee. Assay used: immunoSEQ multiplex PCR; TCRdb lists only in-frame clones, some missing. Of about 2 million clones in the sample, 85% to 95% were seen once. V is TRBV30 and J is TRBJ2-3, with D hard to call. Sample: naive CD4+ T cells sorted from blood. Subset here: CD45RA+ positively selected. The sequence came from a man between 18 and 29 years old in good health. The CDR3 is CAWQSASTQYF. CDR3 DNA sequence: TGTGCCTGGCAGTCCGCCTCTACGCAGTATTTT.